The clone carrying this T cell receptor beta chain was seen a few times. Its antigen is undetermined. The germline CDR1 and CDR2 sequences are DFQATT and SNEGSKA (reference sequence). The CDR3 is 12 amino acids. Trimming shortened V by 3 bases and J by 3 bases, and 6 bases separated the two germline ends. This sample is drawn from a study of blood T cells in healthy people across ages. General study results and limits: TCR beta diversity per million T cells fell roughly linearly with age.

Staff drew ten milliliters of peripheral blood from each donor. A sample-barcoded 5' primer and a J-beta primer mix were used in a second PCR of roughly 7 to 12 cycles. Each cDNA molecule, via a template-switch adaptor with 12 random nucleotides, was tagged. TCRdb re-called the 5' RACE reads with MiXCR, one entry per CDR3 protein. The data hold hundreds of thousands of distinct CDR3 sequences, with 44% observed a single time. This receptor was obtained from a man between 60 and 75 years old in good health. The specimen was blood. J is TRBJ1-5 and V is TRBV20-1; D not resolved. In DNA form, the CDR3 reads TGCAGTGCTAGGGAGCCCAATCAGCCCCAGCATTTT. The encoded protein is CSAREPNQPQHF.